The sample holds a few counts of the clone carrying this TCR beta chain. This entry is derived from a study of shared clonotypes between healthy human individuals. This CDR3 spans 15 amino acids. Trimming left V 3 bases short and J 2 bases short, with 12 bases between. The germline CDR1 and CDR2 sequences are SGDLS and YYNGEE. Profiled with immunoSEQ multiplex PCR; TCRdb holds only in-frame clones, not every one. The table records about 1 million clones, approximately 68% of them present only once. The sample taken for sequencing was memory CD4+ T cells sorted from blood. Subset noted: CD45RA-negative fraction. This clonotype was sampled from a man aged 18 to 35 in good health. The rearrangement uses TRBV9 and TRBJ1-5, with D unclear. The CDR3 loop reads CASSAAPGGNQPQHF. The CDR3 nucleotides read TGTGCCAGCAGCGCGGCCCCCGGGGGCAATCAGCCCCAGCATTTT.